This entry is about one TCR beta chain. The antigen is not known. Profiling relied on immunoSEQ multiplex PCR, and the TCRdb table lists in-frame clones only, not all of them. The repertoire holds approximately 52,000 clones, with over 80% as singletons. The entry originates in a study of T cell responses to AZD1222 COVID-19 vaccine. Notes on the study in general: Vaccine-associated CD4 TCRs spanned spike, dominant at 160-218 and 743-854. Only a handful of people who got AZD1222 tested seropositive at baseline.

Germline CDR1 SGHTA, CDR2 FQGNSA. V dropped 6 bases and J dropped 7 bases, with 13 bases sitting between them. This CDR3 is 14 amino acids long. The rearrangement joins TRBV7-2 to TRBJ1-6, with D possibly TRBD1 on 5 matching bases. This TCR was recovered from an adult who received the AZD1222 COVID-19 vaccine. Here the sequenced sample was peripheral blood, taken 28 days after the second AZD1222 dose. The chain's CDR3 is CASRGRGGNSPLHF. The CDR3 nucleotides are TGTGCCAGCAGGGGGAGGGGAGGGAATTCACCCCTCCACTTT.